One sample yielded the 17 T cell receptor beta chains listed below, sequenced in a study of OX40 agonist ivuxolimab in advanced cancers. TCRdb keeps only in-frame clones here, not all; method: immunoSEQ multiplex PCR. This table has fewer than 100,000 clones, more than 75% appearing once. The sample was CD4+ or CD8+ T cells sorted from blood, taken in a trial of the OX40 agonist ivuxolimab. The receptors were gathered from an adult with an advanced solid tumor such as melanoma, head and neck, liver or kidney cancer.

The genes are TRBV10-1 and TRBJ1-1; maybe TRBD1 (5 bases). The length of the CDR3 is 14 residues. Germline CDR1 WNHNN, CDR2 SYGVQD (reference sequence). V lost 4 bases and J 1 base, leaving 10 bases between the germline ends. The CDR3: CASSVGHANTEAFF. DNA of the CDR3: TGCGCCAGCAGTGTCGGACATGCGAACACTGAAGCTTTCTTT.

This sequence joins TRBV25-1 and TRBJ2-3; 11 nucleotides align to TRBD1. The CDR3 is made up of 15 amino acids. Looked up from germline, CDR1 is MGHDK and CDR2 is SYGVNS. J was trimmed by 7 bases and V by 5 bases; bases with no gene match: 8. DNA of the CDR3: TGTGCCAGCAGTAACGGACAGGGGGCGCGATATACGCAGTATTTT. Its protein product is CASSNGQGARYTQYF.

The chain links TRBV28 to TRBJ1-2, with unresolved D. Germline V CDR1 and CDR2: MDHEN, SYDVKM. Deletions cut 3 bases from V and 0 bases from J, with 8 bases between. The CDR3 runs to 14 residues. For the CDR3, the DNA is TGTGCCAGCAGTTTCGGAAAGACTAACTATGGCTACACCTTC. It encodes CASSFGKTNYGYTF.

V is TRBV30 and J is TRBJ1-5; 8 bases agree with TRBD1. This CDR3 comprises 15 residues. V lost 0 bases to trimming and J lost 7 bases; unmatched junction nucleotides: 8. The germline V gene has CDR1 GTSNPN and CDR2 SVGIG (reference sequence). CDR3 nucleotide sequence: TGTGCCTGGAGTGTAACACAGGGGGTCGGCCAGCCCCAGCATTTT. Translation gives CAWSVTQGVGQPQHF.

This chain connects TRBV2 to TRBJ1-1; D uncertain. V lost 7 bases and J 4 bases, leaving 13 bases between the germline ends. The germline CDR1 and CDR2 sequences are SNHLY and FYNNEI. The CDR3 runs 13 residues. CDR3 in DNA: TGTGCCAGCACCGCGGTGGGTGGCACTGAAGCTTTCTTT. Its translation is CASTAVGGTEAFF.

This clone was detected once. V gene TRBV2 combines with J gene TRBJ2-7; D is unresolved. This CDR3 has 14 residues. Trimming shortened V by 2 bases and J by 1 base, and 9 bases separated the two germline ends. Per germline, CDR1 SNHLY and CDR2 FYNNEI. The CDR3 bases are TGTGCCAGCAGTGAATGGGCGGCTTCCTACGAGCAGTACTTC. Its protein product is CASSEWAASYEQYF.

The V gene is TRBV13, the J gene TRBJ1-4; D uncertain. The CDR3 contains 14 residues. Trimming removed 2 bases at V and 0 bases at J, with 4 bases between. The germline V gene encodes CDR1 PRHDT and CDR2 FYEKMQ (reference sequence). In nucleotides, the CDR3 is TGTGCCAGCAGCTTAAAGGCAACTAATGAAAAACTGTTTTTT. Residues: CASSLKATNEKLFF.

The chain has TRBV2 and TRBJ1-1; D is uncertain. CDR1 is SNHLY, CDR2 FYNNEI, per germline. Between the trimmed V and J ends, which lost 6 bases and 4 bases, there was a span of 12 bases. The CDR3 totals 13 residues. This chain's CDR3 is CASRYFEGTEAFF. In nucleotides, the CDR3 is TGTGCCAGCAGATATTTTGAGGGCACTGAAGCTTTCTTT.

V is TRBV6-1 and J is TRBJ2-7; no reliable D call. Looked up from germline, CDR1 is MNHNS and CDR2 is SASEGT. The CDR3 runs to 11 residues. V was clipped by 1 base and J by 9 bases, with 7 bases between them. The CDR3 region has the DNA TGTGCCAGCAGTGAAGGGAGTGGGCAGTACTTC. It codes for CASSEGSGQYF.

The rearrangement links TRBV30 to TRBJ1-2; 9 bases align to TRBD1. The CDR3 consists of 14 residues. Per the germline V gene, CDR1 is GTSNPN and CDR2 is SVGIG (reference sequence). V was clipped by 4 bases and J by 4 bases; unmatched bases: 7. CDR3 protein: CAWKGQGSGYGYTF. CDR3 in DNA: TGTGCCTGGAAAGGACAGGGGTCGGGCTATGGCTACACCTTC.

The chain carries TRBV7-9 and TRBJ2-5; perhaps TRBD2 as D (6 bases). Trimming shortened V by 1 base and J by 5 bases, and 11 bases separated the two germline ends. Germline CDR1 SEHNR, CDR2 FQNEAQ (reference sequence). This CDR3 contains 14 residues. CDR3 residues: CASSLVEGGETQYF. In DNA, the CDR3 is TGTGCCAGCAGCTTAGTGGAGGGCGGGGAGACCCAGTACTTC.

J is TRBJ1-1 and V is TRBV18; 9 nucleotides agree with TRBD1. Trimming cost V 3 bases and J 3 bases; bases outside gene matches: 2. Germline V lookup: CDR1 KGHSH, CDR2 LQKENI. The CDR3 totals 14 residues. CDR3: CASSPRTGDTEAFF. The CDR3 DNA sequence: TGTGCCAGCTCACCGAGGACAGGGGACACTGAAGCTTTCTTT.

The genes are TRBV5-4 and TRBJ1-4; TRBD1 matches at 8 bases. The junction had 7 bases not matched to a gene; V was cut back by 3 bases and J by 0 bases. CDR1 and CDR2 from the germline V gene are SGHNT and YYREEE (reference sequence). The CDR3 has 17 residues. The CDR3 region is CASSSTGGKATNEKLFF. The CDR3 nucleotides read TGTGCCAGCAGCTCAACAGGGGGGAAGGCAACTAATGAAAAACTGTTTTTT.

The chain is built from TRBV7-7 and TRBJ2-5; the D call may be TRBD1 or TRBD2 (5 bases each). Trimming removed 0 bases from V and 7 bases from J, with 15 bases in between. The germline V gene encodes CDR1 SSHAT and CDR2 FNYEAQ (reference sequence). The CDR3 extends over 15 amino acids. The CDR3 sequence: CASSLARGTSGTQYF. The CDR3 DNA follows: TGTGCCAGCAGCTTAGCGCGAGGGACCTCCGGGACCCAGTACTTC.

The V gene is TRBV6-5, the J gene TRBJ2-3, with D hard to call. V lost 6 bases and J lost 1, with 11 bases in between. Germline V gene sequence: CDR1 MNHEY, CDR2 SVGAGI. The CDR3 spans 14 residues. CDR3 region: CASRLFLGTDTQYF. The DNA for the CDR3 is TGTGCCAGCAGACTATTCCTGGGCACAGATACGCAGTATTTT.

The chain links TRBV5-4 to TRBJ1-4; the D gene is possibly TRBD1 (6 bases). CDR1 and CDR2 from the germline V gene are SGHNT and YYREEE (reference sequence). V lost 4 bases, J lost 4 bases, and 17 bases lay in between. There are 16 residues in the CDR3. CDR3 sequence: CASSATGGALNEKLFF. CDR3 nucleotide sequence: TGTGCCAGCAGCGCTACCGGGGGGGCCCTTAATGAAAAACTGTTTTTT.

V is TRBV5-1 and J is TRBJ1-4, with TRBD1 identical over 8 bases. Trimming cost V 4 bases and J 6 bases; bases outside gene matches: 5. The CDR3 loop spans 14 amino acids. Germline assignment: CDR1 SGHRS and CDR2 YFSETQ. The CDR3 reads CASSLQGADEKLFF. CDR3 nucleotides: TGCGCCAGCAGCCTCCAGGGGGCGGATGAAAAACTGTTTTTT.